This entry is about one T cell receptor (beta chain). The data belong to a study of blood T cell repertoires in COVID-19. Using immunoSEQ multiplex PCR, the repertoire was profiled, and TCRdb retains in-frame clones only, with some absent. The repertoire has under 150,000 clones, approximately 80% of them found once; the top ten carry more than 1.5%. Per germline, CDR1 GTSNPN and CDR2 SVGIG (reference sequence). With 5 bases clipped from V and 3 bases from J, the junction kept 4 bases outside the gene matches. This CDR3 is built from 13 residues. V and J are TRBV30 and TRBJ2-3; 8 nucleotides match TRBD2. Sequenced sample: peripheral blood. The receptor comes from a man between 70 and 80 years old with acute or convalescent COVID-19. The CDR3 spells CAWSGGQTDTQYF. DNA of the CDR3: TGTGCCTGGTCGGGGGGGCAAACAGATACGCAGTATTTT.